Presented here are 7 T cell receptor beta chains from one specimen sequenced in a study of blood T cell repertoires in COVID-19. Profiled with immunoSEQ multiplex PCR; TCRdb holds only in-frame clones, not every one. The sample lists nearly 350,000 clones, roughly 90% occurring once. The sample was peripheral blood. The source is a woman in her 70s with COVID-19, enrolled during active disease.

The genes are TRBV10-3 and TRBJ1-1; D is possibly TRBD1 (6 bases). The CDR3 is made up of 14 amino acids. V was clipped by 7 bases and J by 3 bases, with 15 bases between them. CDR1 and CDR2 (germline): ENHRY, SYGVKD. The CDR3 loop is CAITPGRGDTEAFF. CDR3 nucleotide sequence: TGTGCCATCACTCCCGGCAGGGGAGACACTGAAGCTTTCTTT.

This chain links TRBV10-2 with TRBJ1-1; 7 nucleotides agree with TRBD1. Per the germline V gene, CDR1 is WSHSY and CDR2 is SAAADI. The CDR3 covers 16 residues. V lost 8 bases, J lost 1 base, and 13 bases stayed unmatched. For the CDR3, the DNA is TGCGCCAGCTACTCCTCTTCGGCAGGGGGGAACACTGAAGCTTTCTTT. Its protein is CASYSSSAGGNTEAFF.

The chain recombines TRBV30 with TRBJ1-5; D gene uncertain. The germline gives CDR1 GTSNPN, CDR2 SVGIG (reference sequence). The V and J ends lost 3 bases and 4 bases respectively, with 13 bases between them. This CDR3 region has 14 residues. The CDR3 is CAWSPGPGNQPQHF. The CDR3 region has the DNA TGTGCCTGGAGCCCTGGCCCCGGGAATCAGCCCCAGCATTTT.

The chain links TRBV6-5 to TRBJ2-6; the match to TRBD1 covers 7 bases. CDR1 and CDR2 (germline): MNHEY, SVGAGI. Trimming at V came to 10 bases and at J to 4 bases, leaving 7 bases not matched to a gene. The CDR3 loop spans 14 amino acids. The CDR3 bases are TGTGCCACCAAGGGGGCGAGGGGGGCCAACGTCCTGACTTTC. Its translation is CATKGARGANVLTF.

This chain links TRBV7-2 with TRBJ1-1, with a weak D call TRBD1 (5 bases). The CDR3 runs 13 residues. In germline, CDR1 is SGHTA, CDR2 FQGNSA. The germline V and J ends were trimmed by 4 bases and 3 bases, with 9 bases remaining between them. The DNA of the CDR3 is TGTGCCAGCAGCTGGACACTGGACACTGAAGCTTTCTTT. This codes for CASSWTLDTEAFF.

This chain joins TRBV5-6 and TRBJ1-2, with TRBD1 as a possible D gene (5 bases). Germline CDR1 is SGHDT and CDR2 is YYEEEE. CDR3 length: 15 amino acids. Between the trimmed V and J ends, which lost 0 bases and 8 bases, there was a span of 17 bases. CDR3 sequence: CASSLDPRAEKGYTF. The CDR3 region has the DNA TGTGCCAGCAGCTTGGACCCCAGGGCCGAGAAAGGCTACACCTTC.

CDR3 protein: CASSPSPRKTGGSGEQYF. DNA of the CDR3: TGTGCCAGCAGCCCCTCTCCCAGGAAAACGGGGGGATCTGGAGAGCAGTACTTC. The chain combines TRBV7-3 with TRBJ2-7, with 7 bases fitting TRBD2. Germline assignment: CDR1 SGHTA and CDR2 FQGTGA. The junction had 23 bases not matched to a gene; V was cut back by 5 bases and J by 7 bases. This CDR3 is built from 18 residues.